Below, one T cell receptor beta chain is given with its context. The sample is drawn from a study of T cell changes during pregnancy in multiple sclerosis. With 3 bases removed from V and 8 bases from J, the gap between germline ends came to 7 bases. The CDR3 is 11 residues long. From germline, CDR1 is SGHTA and CDR2 FQGTGA. Method: immunoSEQ multiplex PCR; TCRdb's copy keeps in-frame clones and lacks some. In the table there are about 16,000 clones, around 95% of which are singletons. This TCR was sampled from a female donor with multiple sclerosis, enrolled in a pregnancy study. V is TRBV7-3 and J is TRBJ1-2; perhaps TRBD1 as D (6 bases). The sequencing used peripheral blood, collected in the third trimester of pregnancy. CDR3 sequence reads: CASSLGAGYTF. The DNA of the CDR3 is TGTGCCAGCAGCTTGGGGGCCGGCTACACCTTC.